This T cell receptor beta chain stems from a study of breast tumors, draining lymph nodes, adjacent tissues. General study findings and limits: Data fit most tumor T cells coming from lymph node, expanding in tumor. Data only fit, rather than demonstrated, lymph node origin of most tumor T cells. Compared with lymph nodes, tumors were less diverse; compared with nontumor tissue, more.

TCRdb used MiXCR to reprocess the multiplex PCR reads, holding one entry per CDR3 protein. This repertoire shows approximately 280,000 distinct CDR3 sequences, over 25% found once; its top ten account for more than 1%. This clonotype was seen many times. No antigen is known for it. The lymph nodes were axillary draining lymph nodes from breast cancer patients. V lost 1 base, J lost 4 bases, and 13 bases stayed unmatched. CDR1 is SGHVS and CDR2 is FNYEAQ in the germline V gene. This CDR3 contains 18 residues. This clonotype originated in a female donor with breast cancer. Some clones in this sample may be carry-over from other donors' samples. The V gene is TRBV7-6, the J gene TRBJ2-1; 7 bases map to TRBD2. Sequenced: axillary lymph node tissue. In nucleotides, the CDR3 is TGTGCCAGCAGCTTAGTTTTTGGGGGAGGGAACCATTACAATGAGCAGTTCTTC. Translated: CASSLVFGGGNHYNEQFF.